The 10 T cell receptor beta chains given below trace back to one sample, sequenced in a study of shared clonotypes between healthy human individuals. Data came from immunoSEQ multiplex PCR; TCRdb stores just in-frame clones and leaves some out. The sample gives hundreds of thousands of clones, roughly 70% of which show up once; approximately 10% is in the top ten. The specimen was memory CD4+ T cells sorted from blood. Documented subset: CD45RA-negative fraction. The receptors were gathered from a man younger than 45 in good health.

The rearrangement joins TRBV5-4 to TRBJ2-5; D not resolved. The CDR3 consists of 15 residues. CDR1 is SGHNT and CDR2 is YYREEE in the germline V gene (reference sequence). V lost 1 base, J lost 2 bases, and 12 bases lay in between. In DNA, the CDR3 is TGTGCCAGCAGCTTGACCCTCACTTCTCAAGAGACCCAGTACTTC. It encodes CASSLTLTSQETQYF.

The chain couples TRBV6-4 to TRBJ1-2, with D tentatively TRBD1 (6 bases). V lost 4 bases to trimming and J lost 4 bases, with 16 bases between them. This CDR3 has 15 amino acids. From germline, CDR1 is MRHNA and CDR2 SNTAGT. CDR3: CASSVGPGDSYGYTF. CDR3 nucleotide sequence: TGTGCCAGCAGTGTAGGACCAGGGGACTCCTATGGCTACACCTTC.

The chain has TRBV10-3 and TRBJ2-5; D is perhaps TRBD1 or TRBD2 (8 bases each). V lost 3 bases and J 5 bases, leaving 25 bases between the germline ends. Germline CDR1 is ENHRY and CDR2 is SYGVKD. This CDR3 contains 18 residues. CDR3 region: CAISDRGRPGLAGETQYF. The CDR3 DNA is TGTGCCATCAGTGACAGGGGGCGTCCTGGACTAGCAGGGGAGACCCAGTACTTC.

The gene calls are TRBV20-1 and TRBJ2-1; the match to TRBD2 covers 8 bases. The CDR3 contains 11 residues. Germline CDR1 reads DFQATT; CDR2 reads SNEGSKA (reference sequence). J gave up 8 bases and V 4 bases, and 1 base lay outside the gene matches. The CDR3 is CSAMTSDEQFF. CDR3 nucleotides: TGCAGTGCTATGACTAGCGATGAGCAGTTCTTC.

The chain has TRBV25-1 and TRBJ2-7; D possibly corresponds to TRBD2 (7 bases). CDR3 size: 14 residues. Trimming took 6 bases from V and 4 from J, leaving 16 bases between them. Germline V lookup: CDR1 MGHDK, CDR2 SYGVNS. CDR3 sequence (DNA): TGTGCCAGCAGATCCGAAGGGGGAGGGTACGAGCAGTACTTC. This codes for CASRSEGGGYEQYF.

V is TRBV5-1 and J is TRBJ2-5; D is uncertain. Germline V gene sequence: CDR1 SGHRS, CDR2 YFSETQ. Trimming removed 4 bases from V and 5 bases from J, with 9 bases in between. This CDR3 contains 12 residues. The CDR3 is CASSGNRETQYF. DNA for the CDR3: TGCGCCAGCAGCGGTAATCGGGAGACCCAGTACTTC.

The chain has TRBV23-1 and TRBJ1-2; D unclear. TRBV23-1 belongs to the ORF category, with a function that is uncertain. The V end lost 1 base, the J end lost 6 bases, and 0 bases lay between the germline ends. CDR3 length: 10 amino acids. The CDR3 region has the DNA TGCGCCAGCAGTCAATATGGCTACACCTTC. It codes for CASSQYGYTF.

This clone has just one count. This rearrangement joins TRBV2 to TRBJ2-1; 7 positions agree with TRBD1. Trimming took 7 bases from V and 7 from J; bases not matched to a gene: 10. The CDR3 runs to 14 residues. From germline, CDR1 is SNHLY and CDR2 FYNNEI. CDR3 region: CASTRQGIMNEQFF. CDR3 DNA: TGTGCCAGCACTCGACAGGGCATTATGAATGAGCAGTTCTTC.

The chain is built from TRBV2 and TRBJ2-3; maybe TRBD1 (6 bases). Germline-derived CDR1 and CDR2 are SNHLY and FYNNEI. The V end was cut by 6 bases, the J end by 2 bases, with 15 bases between. There are 15 residues in the CDR3. In nucleotides, the CDR3 is TGTGCCAGCAGCCCTCGGACAGATTACACAGATACGCAGTATTTT. Translating it yields CASSPRTDYTDTQYF.

The sample holds many counts of this clone. J is TRBJ1-1 and V is TRBV5-8, with D hard to call. The CDR3 contains 16 residues. Germline assignment: CDR1 SGHTS and CDR2 YDEGEE. Between the trimmed V and J ends, which lost 5 bases and 1 base, there was a span of 18 bases. The CDR3 spells CASRFGGLLRNTEAFF. CDR3 in DNA: TGTGCCAGCAGATTCGGTGGGTTGCTCCGGAACACTGAAGCTTTCTTT.